A single count supports the clone carrying this T cell receptor (beta chain). The target antigen is unknown. This record comes from a study of shared clonotypes between healthy human individuals. Adults of Caucasian background living in Nashville, Tennessee made up all donors. The data were produced by immunoSEQ multiplex PCR, yet TCRdb's version contains in-frame clones alone and is incomplete. The repertoire consists of 2,500,000 or so clones, with approximately 90% occurring once and the leading ten covering around 0.4%. Per the germline V gene, CDR1 is LGHNA and CDR2 is YSLEER. V lost 1 base to trimming and J lost 5 bases, with 18 bases between them. The CDR3 is made up of 16 amino acids. Overall study results and limits: For naive CD4 cells, around 5% of clonotypes were shared across a handful of donors.

The chain has TRBV4-3 and TRBJ2-7; the D call may be TRBD1 or TRBD2 (5 bases each). Source material: naive CD4+ T cells from PBMCs. Indicated subset: CD45RA+ positively selected. The clonotype was recovered from a man between 18 and 29 years old in good health. Some clones in this sample may be carry-over from other donors' samples. The chain's CDR3 is CASSQGIGTEEDEQYF. CDR3 sequence (DNA): TGCGCCAGCAGCCAAGGAATCGGGACGGAGGAAGACGAGCAGTACTTC.